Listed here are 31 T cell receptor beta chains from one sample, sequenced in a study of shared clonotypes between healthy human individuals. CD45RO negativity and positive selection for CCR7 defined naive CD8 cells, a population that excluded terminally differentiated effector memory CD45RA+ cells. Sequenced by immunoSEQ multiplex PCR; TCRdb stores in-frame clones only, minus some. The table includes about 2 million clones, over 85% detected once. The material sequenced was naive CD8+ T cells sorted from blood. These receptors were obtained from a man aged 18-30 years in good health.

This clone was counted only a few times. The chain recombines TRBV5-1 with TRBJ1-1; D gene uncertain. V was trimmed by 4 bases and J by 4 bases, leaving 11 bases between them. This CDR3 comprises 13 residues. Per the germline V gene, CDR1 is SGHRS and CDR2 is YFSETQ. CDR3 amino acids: CASSPGGPTEAFF. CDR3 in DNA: TGCGCCAGCAGCCCAGGCGGCCCCACTGAAGCTTTCTTT.

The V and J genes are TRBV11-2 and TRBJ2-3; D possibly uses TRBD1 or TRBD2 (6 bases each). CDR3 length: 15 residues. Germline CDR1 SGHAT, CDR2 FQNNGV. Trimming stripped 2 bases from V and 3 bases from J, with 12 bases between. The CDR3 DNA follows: TGTGCCAGCAGCTTAATCCCGGGGGCGACAGATACGCAGTATTTT. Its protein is CASSLIPGATDTQYF.

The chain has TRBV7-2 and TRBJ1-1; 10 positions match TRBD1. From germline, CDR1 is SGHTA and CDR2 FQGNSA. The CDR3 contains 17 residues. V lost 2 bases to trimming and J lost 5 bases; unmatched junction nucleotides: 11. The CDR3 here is CASSLFFRTGGRTEAFF. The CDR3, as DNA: TGTGCCAGCAGCTTATTCTTCAGGACAGGGGGGAGAACTGAAGCTTTCTTT.

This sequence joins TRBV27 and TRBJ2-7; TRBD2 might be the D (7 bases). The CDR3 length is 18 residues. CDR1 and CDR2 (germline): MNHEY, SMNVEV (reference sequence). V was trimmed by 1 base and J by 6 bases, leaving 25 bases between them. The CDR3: CASSLWGRGGLAYGEQYF. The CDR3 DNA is TGTGCCAGCAGTTTATGGGGTAGGGGGGGATTAGCATATGGCGAGCAGTACTTC.

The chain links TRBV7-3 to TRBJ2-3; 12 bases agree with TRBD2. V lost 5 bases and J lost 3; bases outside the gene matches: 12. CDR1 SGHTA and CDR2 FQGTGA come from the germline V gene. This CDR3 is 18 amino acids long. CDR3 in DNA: TGTGCCAGCAGCGTAGGACTAGCGGGAACACGGACAACAGATACGCAGTATTTT. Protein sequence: CASSVGLAGTRTTDTQYF.

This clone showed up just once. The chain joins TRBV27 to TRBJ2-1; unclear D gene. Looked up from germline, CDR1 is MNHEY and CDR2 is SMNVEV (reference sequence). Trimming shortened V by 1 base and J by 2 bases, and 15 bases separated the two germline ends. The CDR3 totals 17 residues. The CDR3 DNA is TGTGCCAGCAGTTTATACGCCCGGCTCGGAACCTACAATGAGCAGTTCTTC. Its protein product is CASSLYARLGTYNEQFF.

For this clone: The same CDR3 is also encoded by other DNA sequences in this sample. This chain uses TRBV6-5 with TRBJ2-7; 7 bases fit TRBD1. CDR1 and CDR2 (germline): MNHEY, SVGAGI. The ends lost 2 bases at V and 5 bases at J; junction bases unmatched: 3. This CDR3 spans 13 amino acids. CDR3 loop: CASSYGGQNEQYF. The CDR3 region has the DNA TGTGCCAGCAGTTACGGGGGACAGAACGAGCAGTACTTC.

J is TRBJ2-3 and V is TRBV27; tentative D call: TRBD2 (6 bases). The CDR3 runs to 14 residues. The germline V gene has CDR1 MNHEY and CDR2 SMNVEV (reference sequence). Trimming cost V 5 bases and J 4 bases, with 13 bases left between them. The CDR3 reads CASSLRTGADTQYF. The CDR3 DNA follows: TGTGCCAGCAGTCTCCGGACGGGGGCAGATACGCAGTATTTT.

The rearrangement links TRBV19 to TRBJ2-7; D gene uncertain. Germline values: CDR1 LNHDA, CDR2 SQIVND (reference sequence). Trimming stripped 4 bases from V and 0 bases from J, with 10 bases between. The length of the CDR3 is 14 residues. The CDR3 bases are TGTGCCAGTAGTAGTGCAGTACTCTCCTACGAGCAGTACTTC. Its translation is CASSSAVLSYEQYF.

The CDR3 DNA is TGTGCCACCAGCAGAGGCGGCGGCCCCTCGACGGTATGGATCGAGACCCAGTACTTC. Translated, it gives CATSRGGGPSTVWIETQYF. The J gene is TRBJ2-5, the V gene TRBV15; D is unclear. The germline V and J ends were trimmed by 1 base and 5 bases, with 26 bases remaining between them. This CDR3 contains 19 residues. CDR1 is LNHNV and CDR2 is YYDKDF in the germline V gene (reference sequence).

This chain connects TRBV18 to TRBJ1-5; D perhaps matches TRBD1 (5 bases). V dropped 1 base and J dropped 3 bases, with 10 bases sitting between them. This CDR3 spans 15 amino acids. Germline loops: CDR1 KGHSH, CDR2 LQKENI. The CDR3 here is CASSPLGGANQPQHF. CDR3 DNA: TGTGCCAGCTCACCACTTGGAGGGGCCAATCAGCCCCAGCATTTT. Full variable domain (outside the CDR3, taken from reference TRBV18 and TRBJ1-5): NAGVMQNPRHLVRRRGQEARLRCSPMKGHSHVYWYRQLPEEGLKFMVYLQKENIIDESGMPKERFSAEFPKEGPSILRIQQVVRGDSAAYFCASSPLGGANQPQHFGDGTRLSIL.

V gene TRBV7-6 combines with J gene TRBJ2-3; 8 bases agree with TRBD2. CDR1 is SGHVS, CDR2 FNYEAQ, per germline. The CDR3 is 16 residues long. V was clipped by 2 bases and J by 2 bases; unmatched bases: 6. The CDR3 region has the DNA TGTGCCAGCAGCTTATTGCCGGGAGGGCCCACAGATACGCAGTATTTT. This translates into CASSLLPGGPTDTQYF.

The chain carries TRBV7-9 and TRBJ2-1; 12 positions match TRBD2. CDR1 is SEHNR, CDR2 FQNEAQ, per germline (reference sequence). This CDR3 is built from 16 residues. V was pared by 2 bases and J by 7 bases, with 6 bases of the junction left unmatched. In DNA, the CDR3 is TGTGCCAGCAGCTTACAGCTAGCGGGGGGGTATAATGAGCAGTTCTTC. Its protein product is CASSLQLAGGYNEQFF.

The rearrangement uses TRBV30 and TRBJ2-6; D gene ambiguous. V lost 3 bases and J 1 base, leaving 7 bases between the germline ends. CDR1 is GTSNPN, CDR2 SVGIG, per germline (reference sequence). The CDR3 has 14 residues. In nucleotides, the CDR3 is TGTGCCTGGAGCCAGTTGTCTGGGGCCAACGTCCTGACTTTC. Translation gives CAWSQLSGANVLTF.

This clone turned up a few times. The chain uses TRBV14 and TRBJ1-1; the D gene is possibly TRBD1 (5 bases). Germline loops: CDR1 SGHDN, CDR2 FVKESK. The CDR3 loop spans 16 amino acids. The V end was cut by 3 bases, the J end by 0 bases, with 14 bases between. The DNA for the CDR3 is TGTGCCAGCAGCCACCGTGGGGCAGGGCTGAACACTGAAGCTTTCTTT. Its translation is CASSHRGAGLNTEAFF.

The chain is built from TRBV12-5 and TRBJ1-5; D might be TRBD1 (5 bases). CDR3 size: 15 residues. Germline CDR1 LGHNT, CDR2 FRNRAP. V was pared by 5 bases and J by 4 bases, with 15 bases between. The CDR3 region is CASGRRHRLNQPQHF. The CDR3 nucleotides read TGTGCTAGTGGTAGACGCCACAGGTTGAATCAGCCCCAGCATTTT. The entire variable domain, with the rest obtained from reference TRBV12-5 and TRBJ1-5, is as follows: DARVTQTPRHKVTEMGQEVTMRCQPILGHNTVFWYRQTMMQGLELLAYFRNRAPLDDSGMPKDRFSAEMPDATLATLKIQPSEPRDSAVYFCASGRRHRLNQPQHFGDGTRLSIL.

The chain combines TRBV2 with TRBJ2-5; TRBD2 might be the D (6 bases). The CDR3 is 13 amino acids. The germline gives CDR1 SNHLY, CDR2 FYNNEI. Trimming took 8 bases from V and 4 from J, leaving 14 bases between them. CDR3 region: CASLAWDSETQYF. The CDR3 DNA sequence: TGTGCCAGCTTAGCTTGGGACTCAGAGACCCAGTACTTC.

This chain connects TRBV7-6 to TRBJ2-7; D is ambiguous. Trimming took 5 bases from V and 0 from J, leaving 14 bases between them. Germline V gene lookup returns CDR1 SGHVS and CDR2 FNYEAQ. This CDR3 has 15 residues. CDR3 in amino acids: CASSPLGAGSYEQYF. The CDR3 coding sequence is TGTGCCAGCAGCCCGCTCGGAGCAGGCTCCTACGAGCAGTACTTC.

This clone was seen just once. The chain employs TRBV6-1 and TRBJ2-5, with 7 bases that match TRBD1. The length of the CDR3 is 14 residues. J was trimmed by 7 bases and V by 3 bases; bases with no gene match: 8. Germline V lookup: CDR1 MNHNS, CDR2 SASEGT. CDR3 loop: CASSEGQRLWTQYF. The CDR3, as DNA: TGTGCCAGCAGTGAGGGACAGCGCCTTTGGACCCAGTACTTC.

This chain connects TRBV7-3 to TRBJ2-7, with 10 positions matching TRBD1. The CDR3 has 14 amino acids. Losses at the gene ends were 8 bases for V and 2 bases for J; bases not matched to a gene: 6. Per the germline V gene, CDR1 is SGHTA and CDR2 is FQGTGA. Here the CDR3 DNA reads TGTGCCAGCGCATTGGGACAGGGGCCCTACGAGCAGTACTTC. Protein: CASALGQGPYEQYF.

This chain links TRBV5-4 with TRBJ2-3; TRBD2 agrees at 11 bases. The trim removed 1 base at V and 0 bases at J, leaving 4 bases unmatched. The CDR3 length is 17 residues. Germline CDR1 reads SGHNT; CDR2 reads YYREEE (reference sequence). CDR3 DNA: TGTGCCAGCAGCTTGCTAGCGGGAGGCTTCAGCACAGATACGCAGTATTTT. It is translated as CASSLLAGGFSTDTQYF.

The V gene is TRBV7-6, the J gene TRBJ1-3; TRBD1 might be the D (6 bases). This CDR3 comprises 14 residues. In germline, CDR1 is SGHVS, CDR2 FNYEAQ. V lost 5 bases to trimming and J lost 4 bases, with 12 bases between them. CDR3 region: CASSRTGLGNTIYF. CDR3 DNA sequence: TGTGCCAGCAGCCGAACAGGGTTGGGAAACACCATATATTTT.

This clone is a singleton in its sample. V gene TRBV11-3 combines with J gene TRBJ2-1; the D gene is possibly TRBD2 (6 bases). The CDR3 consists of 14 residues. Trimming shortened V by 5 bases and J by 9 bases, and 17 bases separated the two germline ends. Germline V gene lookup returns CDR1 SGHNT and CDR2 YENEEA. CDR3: CASSPSGVFGEQFF. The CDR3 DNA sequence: TGTGCCAGCAGCCCATCGGGGGTATTCGGTGAGCAGTTCTTC.

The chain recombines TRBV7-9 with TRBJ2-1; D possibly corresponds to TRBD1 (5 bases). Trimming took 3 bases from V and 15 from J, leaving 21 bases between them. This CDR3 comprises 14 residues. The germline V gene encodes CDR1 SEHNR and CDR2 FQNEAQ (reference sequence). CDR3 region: CASSLGQGHRYPFF. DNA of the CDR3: TGTGCCAGCAGCTTGGGGCAGGGCCATCGGTACCCGTTCTTC.

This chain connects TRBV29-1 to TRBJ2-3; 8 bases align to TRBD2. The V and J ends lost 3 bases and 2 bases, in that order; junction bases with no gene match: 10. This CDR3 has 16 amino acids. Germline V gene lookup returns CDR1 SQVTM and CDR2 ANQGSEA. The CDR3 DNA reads TGCAGCGTTGAGGGAACACTAGCGGTCCCCACAGATACGCAGTATTTT. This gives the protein CSVEGTLAVPTDTQYF.

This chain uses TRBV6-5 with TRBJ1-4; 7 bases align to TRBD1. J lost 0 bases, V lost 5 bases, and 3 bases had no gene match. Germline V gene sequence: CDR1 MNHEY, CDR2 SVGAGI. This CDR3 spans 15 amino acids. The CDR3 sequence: CASSSGTATNEKLFF. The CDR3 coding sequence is TGTGCCAGCAGTAGCGGGACAGCAACTAATGAAAAACTGTTTTTT.

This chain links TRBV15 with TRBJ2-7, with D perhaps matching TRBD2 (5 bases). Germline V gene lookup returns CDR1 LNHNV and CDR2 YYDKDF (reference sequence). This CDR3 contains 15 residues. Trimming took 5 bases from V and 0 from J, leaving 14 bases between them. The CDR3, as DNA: TGTGCCACCAGCGAACAAGCGGTATCCTCCTACGAGCAGTACTTC. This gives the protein CATSEQAVSSYEQYF. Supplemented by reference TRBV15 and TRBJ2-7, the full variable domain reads DAMVIQNPRYQVTQFGKPVTLSCSQTLNHNVMYWYQQKSSQAPKLLFHYYDKDFNNEADTPDNFQSRRPNTSFCFLDIRSPGLGDTAMYLCATSEQAVSSYEQYFGPGTRLTVT.

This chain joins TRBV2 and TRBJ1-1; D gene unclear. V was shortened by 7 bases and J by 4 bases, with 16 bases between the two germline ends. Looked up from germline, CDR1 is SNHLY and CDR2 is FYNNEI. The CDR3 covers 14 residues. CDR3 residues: CASKVGVLGTEAFF. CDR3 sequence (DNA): TGTGCCAGCAAGGTCGGAGTCTTGGGCACTGAAGCTTTCTTT.

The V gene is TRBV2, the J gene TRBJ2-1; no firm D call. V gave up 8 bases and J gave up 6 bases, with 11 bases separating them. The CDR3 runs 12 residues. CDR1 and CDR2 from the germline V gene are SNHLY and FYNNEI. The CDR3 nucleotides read TGTGCCAGCGGCCCTACGGCCAATGAGCAGTTCTTC. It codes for CASGPTANEQFF.

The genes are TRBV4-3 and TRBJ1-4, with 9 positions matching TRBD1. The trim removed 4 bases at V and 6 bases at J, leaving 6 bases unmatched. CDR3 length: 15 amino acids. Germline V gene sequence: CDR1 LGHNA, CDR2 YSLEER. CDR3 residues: CASSPRDREDEKLFF. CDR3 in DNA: TGCGCCAGCAGCCCCCGGGACAGGGAAGATGAAAAACTGTTTTTT.

As DNA, the CDR3 is TGTGCCAGCAGTTACGAGGCGGGGGGCAGGGCAGATACGCAGTATTTT. Protein: CASSYEAGGRADTQYF. This rearrangement joins TRBV6-6 to TRBJ2-3; 8 bases align to TRBD2. V was pared by 2 bases and J by 4 bases, with 8 bases of the junction left unmatched. Per the germline V gene, CDR1 is MNHNY and CDR2 is SVGAGI (reference sequence). CDR3 length: 16 amino acids.